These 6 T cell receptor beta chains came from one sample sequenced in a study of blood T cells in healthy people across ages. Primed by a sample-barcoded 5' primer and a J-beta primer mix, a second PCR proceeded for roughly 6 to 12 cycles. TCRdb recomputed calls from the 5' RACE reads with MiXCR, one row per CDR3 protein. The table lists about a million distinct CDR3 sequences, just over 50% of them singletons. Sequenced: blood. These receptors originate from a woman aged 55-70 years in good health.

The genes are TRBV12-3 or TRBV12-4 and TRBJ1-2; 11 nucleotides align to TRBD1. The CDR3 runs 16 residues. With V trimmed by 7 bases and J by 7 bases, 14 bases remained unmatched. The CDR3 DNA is TGTGCCAGCAACCCGGGACAGGGGGAGGTTCGGGGTGGCTACACCTTC. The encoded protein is CASNPGQGEVRGGYTF.

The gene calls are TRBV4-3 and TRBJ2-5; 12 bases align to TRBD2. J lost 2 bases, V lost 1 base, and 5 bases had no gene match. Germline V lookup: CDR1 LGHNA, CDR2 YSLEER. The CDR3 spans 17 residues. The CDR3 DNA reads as TGCGCCAGCAGCCAAGGCCTAGCGGGAGGGAGACAAGAGACCCAGTACTTC. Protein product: CASSQGLAGGRQETQYF.

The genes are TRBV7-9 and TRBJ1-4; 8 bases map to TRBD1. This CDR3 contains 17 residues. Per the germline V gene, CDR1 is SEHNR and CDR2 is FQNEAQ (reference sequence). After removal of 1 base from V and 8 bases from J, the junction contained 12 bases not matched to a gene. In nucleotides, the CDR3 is TGTGCCAGCAGCTTAGTCCTCCGGGACAGGAGGGACGAAAAACTGTTTTTT. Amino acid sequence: CASSLVLRDRRDEKLFF.

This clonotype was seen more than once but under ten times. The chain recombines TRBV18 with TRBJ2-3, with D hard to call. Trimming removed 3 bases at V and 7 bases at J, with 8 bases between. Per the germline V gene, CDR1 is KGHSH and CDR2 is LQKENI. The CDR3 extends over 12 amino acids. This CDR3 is CASSPLDNTQYF. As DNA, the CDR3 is TGTGCCAGCTCACCCCTGGATAATACGCAGTATTTT.

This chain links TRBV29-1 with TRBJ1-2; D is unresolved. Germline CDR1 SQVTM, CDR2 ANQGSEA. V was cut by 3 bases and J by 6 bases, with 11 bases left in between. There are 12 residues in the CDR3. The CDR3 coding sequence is TGCAGCGTTGATAGCAGGTTACATGGCTACACCTTC. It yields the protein CSVDSRLHGYTF.

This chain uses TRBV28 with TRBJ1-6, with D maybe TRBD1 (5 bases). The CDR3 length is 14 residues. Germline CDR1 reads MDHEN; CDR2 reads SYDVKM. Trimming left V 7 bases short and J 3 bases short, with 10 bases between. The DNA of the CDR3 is TGTGCCAGCACCCCGGGACGCTATAATTCACCCCTCCACTTT. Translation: CASTPGRYNSPLHF.